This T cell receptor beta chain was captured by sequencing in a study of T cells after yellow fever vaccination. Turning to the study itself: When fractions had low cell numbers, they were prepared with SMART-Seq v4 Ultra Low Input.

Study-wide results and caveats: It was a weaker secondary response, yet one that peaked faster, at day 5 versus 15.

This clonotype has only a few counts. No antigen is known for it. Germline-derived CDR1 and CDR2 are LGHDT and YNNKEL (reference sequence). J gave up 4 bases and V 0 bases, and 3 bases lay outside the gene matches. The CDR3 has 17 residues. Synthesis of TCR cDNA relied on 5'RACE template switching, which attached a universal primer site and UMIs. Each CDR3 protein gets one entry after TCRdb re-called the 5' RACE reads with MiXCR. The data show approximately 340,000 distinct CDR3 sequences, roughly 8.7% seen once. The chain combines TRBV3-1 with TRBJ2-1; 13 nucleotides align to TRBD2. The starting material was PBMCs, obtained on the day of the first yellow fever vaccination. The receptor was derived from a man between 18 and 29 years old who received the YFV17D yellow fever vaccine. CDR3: CASSQDLLAGGYNEQFF. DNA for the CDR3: TGTGCCAGCAGCCAAGACCTACTAGCGGGGGGGTACAATGAGCAGTTCTTC.